This T cell receptor beta chain was recovered during a study of CD8 T cells in Susac syndrome. General study findings and limits: Expansion of Susac CD8+ clones peaked in TEMRA cells and in active patients. The authors acknowledged that the study's TCR sequencing and HLA analysis involved relatively few individuals.

Germline assignment: CDR1 DFQATT and CDR2 SNEGSKA (reference sequence). V gave up 2 bases and J gave up 0 bases, with 8 bases separating them. The CDR3 contains 15 residues. To note about this clonotype: Its antigen is not identified.

cDNA came from about 0.46 to 1 ug RNA primed by random hexamers. In TCRdb, the immunoSEQ multiplex PCR reads were re-called with MiXCR into one record per CDR3 protein. In the table there are around 200,000 distinct CDR3 sequences, roughly 94% of which are singletons. From blood CD8+ and CD4+ T cells, TCR beta sequences were generated. The chain combines TRBV20-1 with TRBJ2-6; D unresolved. This sequence was found in a human donor with Susac syndrome. Sequences were obtained from CD8+ T cells from PBMCs. The CDR3 sequence: CSARFQSSGANVLTF. The CDR3 DNA is TGCAGTGCTAGATTCCAGAGCTCTGGGGCCAACGTCCTGACTTTC.